This T cell receptor (beta chain) derives from a study of regulatory T cells in long-lasting Graves disease. Findings of the study overall: Persistent Graves' patients possessed reduced TCR diversity relative to recently diagnosed ones.

TCRdb processed the reads anew with MiXCR; each CDR3 protein has one entry. This sample carries about 840 distinct CDR3 sequences, over 65% of them seen once, and the ten largest clones take approximately 13%. As for this clonotype: No antigen is known for it.

TCR sequences were obtained from RNA taken from PBMCs. Germline V gives CDR1 LNHDA, CDR2 SQIVND (reference sequence). The CDR3 totals 19 residues. V lost 1 base to trimming and J lost 0 bases; unmatched junction nucleotides: 8. The rearrangement joins TRBV19 to TRBJ2-6; 8 bases match TRBD2. The TCR originated in a female donor with Graves disease. Material: peripheral blood mononuclear cells (PBMCs), obtained with antithyroid drug treatment, in newly diagnosed or persistent Graves disease (not recorded which). CDR3 sequence (DNA): TGTGCCAGTAGTATAGTTTTCGCGGGAGGTCACTCTGGGGCCAACGTCCTGACTTTC. This gives the protein CASSIVFAGGHSGANVLTF.